These 14 T cell receptor beta chains were sequenced from one sample in a study of T cells after yellow fever vaccination. TCRdb fed the 5' RACE reads into MiXCR, producing one record per CDR3 protein. The sample lists hundreds of thousands of distinct CDR3 sequences, under 20% occurring once. The input for sequencing was PBMCs, taken before the yellow fever booster vaccination. The receptors come from a man aged 18 to 35 who received the YFV17D yellow fever vaccine.

In its sample, this clonotype was seen a few times. The V call is TRBV12-3 or TRBV12-4, the J call TRBJ2-1; 7 positions match TRBD2. The length of the CDR3 is 13 residues. The V and J ends lost 3 bases and 9 bases, in that order; junction bases with no gene match: 5. In DNA form, the CDR3 reads TGTGCCAGCAGTTTTCGGGAGGTCGGTGAGCAGTTCTTC. Translated: CASSFREVGEQFF.

A few counts support this clonotype. This chain uses TRBV5-1 with TRBJ2-7, with D maybe TRBD2 (5 bases). Germline V gene sequence: CDR1 SGHRS, CDR2 YFSETQ. The length of the CDR3 is 14 residues. Trimming removed 4 bases from V and 6 bases from J, with 17 bases in between. CDR3 nucleotides: TGCGCCAGCAGCCCCGGCGGGTCCCTTGGCGAGCAGTACTTC. Translating gives CASSPGGSLGEQYF.

J is TRBJ2-5 and V is TRBV5-1, with TRBD1 matching over 10 bases. Per the germline V gene, CDR1 is SGHRS and CDR2 is YFSETQ. V trimming: 4 bases; J trimming: 3 bases; junction bases outside the gene matches: 3. The CDR3 extends over 14 amino acids. CDR3 bases: TGCGCCAGCAGCCGGACAGGGGGGGAAGAGACCCAGTACTTC. This sequence encodes CASSRTGGEETQYF.

This clonotype has just a few counts. V and J are TRBV24-1 and TRBJ2-1; D gene unclear. The CDR3 is 15 amino acids. The V gene lost 0 bases and the J gene lost 1 base, with 6 bases spanning the gap. Germline V gene lookup returns CDR1 KGHDR and CDR2 SFDVKD. The CDR3 DNA reads TGTGCCACCAGTGATTTGCAGGCGTCCTACAATGAGCAGTTCTTC. This translates into CATSDLQASYNEQFF.

This clonotype has a handful of counts. CDR3 coding DNA: TGCGCCAGCAGCCAAGCGGGCGACTTCTCCCACTATGGCTACACCTTC. As protein: CASSQAGDFSHYGYTF. J is TRBJ1-2 and V is TRBV4-1; D gene unclear. V lost 1 base and J lost 3, with 15 bases in between. The germline CDR1 and CDR2 sequences are MGHRA and YSYEKL. This CDR3 has 16 residues.

In this sample, this clonotype turned up a few times. The rearrangement links TRBV12-3 or TRBV12-4 to TRBJ2-7; D is possibly TRBD2 (5 bases). This CDR3 has 11 residues. V was shortened by 9 bases and J by 7 bases, with 13 bases between the two germline ends. DNA of the CDR3: TGTGCCAGTTCCGAAGGCGGGGAGCAGTACTTC. Protein product: CASSEGGEQYF.

This chain joins TRBV30 and TRBJ2-1; TRBD2 matches 10 bases. Germline V gene data show CDR1 as GTSNPN and CDR2 as SVGIG (reference sequence). There are 16 residues in the CDR3. Trimming removed 0 bases from V and 14 bases from J; junction bases left unmatched: 16. The DNA for the CDR3 is TGTGCCTGGAGTGTCGGAAACGGGGTAGCGGGGGGACCCGAGTTCTTC. Residues: CAWSVGNGVAGGPEFF.

In this sample, this clonotype turned up once. The V and J genes are TRBV4-3 and TRBJ1-5, with D perhaps TRBD1 (5 bases). Per the germline V gene, CDR1 is LGHNA and CDR2 is YSLEER. Trimming removed 0 bases at V and 8 bases at J, with 14 bases between. The CDR3 totals 15 residues. CDR3 in amino acids: CASSQDFREWEPQHF. CDR3 nucleotides: TGCGCCAGCAGCCAAGATTTCAGGGAATGGGAGCCCCAGCATTTT.

This clonotype has just a few counts. This chain uses TRBV30 with TRBJ2-1, with D perhaps TRBD2 (6 bases). This CDR3 spans 16 amino acids. V lost 4 bases to trimming and J lost 1 base, with 17 bases between them. Germline V lookup: CDR1 GTSNPN, CDR2 SVGIG (reference sequence). The CDR3: CAWTRWGGASYNEQFF. CDR3 bases: TGTGCCTGGACCAGGTGGGGCGGGGCTTCCTACAATGAGCAGTTCTTC. Supplemented by reference TRBV30 and TRBJ2-1, the full variable domain reads SQTIHQWPATLVQPVGSPLSLECTVEGTSNPNLYWYRQAAGRGLQLLFYSVGIGQISSEVPQNLSASRPQDRQFILSSKKLLLSDSGFYLCAWTRWGGASYNEQFFGPGTRLTVL.

This clonotype has a handful of counts. The chain links TRBV12-3 or TRBV12-4 to TRBJ1-6; 10 bases are shared with TRBD1. Trimming at V came to 3 bases and at J to 8 bases, leaving 4 bases not matched to a gene. The CDR3 has 15 residues. The CDR3 spells CASSLGGQGDSPLHF. CDR3 coding DNA: TGTGCCAGCAGTTTGGGCGGACAGGGGGATTCACCCCTCCACTTT.

This clonotype came up a few times. This chain links TRBV6-2 or TRBV6-3 with TRBJ2-1; D may be TRBD1 or TRBD2 (5 bases each). The CDR3 is 15 residues long. Per germline, CDR1 MNHEY and CDR2 SVGEGT. Trimming took 7 bases from V and 4 from J, leaving 17 bases between them. CDR3 nucleotides: TGTGCCAGCAACCCAGGCAATGGGGGTTACAATGAGCAGTTCTTC. It translates to CASNPGNGGYNEQFF.

There are a few counts of this clonotype. The chain is built from TRBV7-9 and TRBJ2-1; 7 bases fit TRBD1. Germline loops: CDR1 SEHNR, CDR2 FQNEAQ (reference sequence). V was pared by 0 bases and J by 14 bases, with 4 bases of the junction left unmatched. This CDR3 spans 12 amino acids. The DNA of the CDR3 is TGTGCCAGCAGCTTAGCGCAGGGGGAAGAGTTCTTC. This codes for CASSLAQGEEFF.

This clonotype was observed a handful of times. The rearrangement links TRBV7-9 to TRBJ1-2; 10 positions agree with TRBD1. In germline, CDR1 is SEHNR, CDR2 FQNEAQ (reference sequence). Trimming took 5 bases from V and 4 from J; bases not matched to a gene: 7. The CDR3 contains 15 residues. The CDR3 DNA is TGTGCCAGCAGCCGACGGGACAGGGGAACCTATGGCTACACCTTC. Translation: CASSRRDRGTYGYTF.

The chain couples TRBV6-5 to TRBJ2-3; 11 bases match TRBD2. The CDR3 has 14 residues. Losses at the gene ends were 5 bases for V and 6 bases for J; bases not matched to a gene: 4. Germline V gene lookup returns CDR1 MNHEY and CDR2 SVGAGI. The CDR3 spells CASSRRLAGDTQYF. The CDR3 nucleotides are TGTGCCAGCAGTCGTCGACTAGCGGGGGATACGCAGTATTTT.